This T cell receptor beta chain was profiled in a study of cytomegalovirus exposure and HLA in healthy donors. Study in general: Early release data held some 80 million unique TCRs from HLA-typed donors.

This CDR3 has 14 residues. V trimming: 4 bases; J trimming: 8 bases; junction bases outside the gene matches: 10. Germline V gene lookup returns CDR1 KGHSH and CDR2 LQKENI. PCR employed 60 Vbeta and 13 Jbeta primers. Only in-frame clones appear in the TCRdb table, and some are missing; sequencing was by immunoSEQ multiplex PCR. The top ten hold about 10% of the sample, which has some 150,000 clones, roughly 80% seen once. The specimen sequenced was PBMCs. This chain joins TRBV18 and TRBJ1-1; 7 bases line up with TRBD1. This clonotype was obtained from a man aged 50 to 59 in good health and CMV-seropositive. The CDR3 loop reads CASSHEDRSVEAFF. The CDR3 nucleotides are TGTGCCAGCTCACACGAGGACAGGAGCGTCGAAGCTTTCTTT.